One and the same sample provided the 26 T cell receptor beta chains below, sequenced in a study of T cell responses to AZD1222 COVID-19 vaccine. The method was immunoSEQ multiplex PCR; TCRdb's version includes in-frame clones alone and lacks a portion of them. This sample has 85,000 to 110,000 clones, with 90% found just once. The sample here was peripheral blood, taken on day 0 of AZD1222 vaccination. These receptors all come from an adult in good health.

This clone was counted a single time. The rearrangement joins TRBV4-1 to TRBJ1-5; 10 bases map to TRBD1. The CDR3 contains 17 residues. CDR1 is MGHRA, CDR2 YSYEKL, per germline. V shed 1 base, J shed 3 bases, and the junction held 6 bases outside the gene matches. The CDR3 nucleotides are TGCGCCAGCAGCCAAGTGACAGGGGGCTTTAACAATCAGCCCCAGCATTTT. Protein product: CASSQVTGGFNNQPQHF.

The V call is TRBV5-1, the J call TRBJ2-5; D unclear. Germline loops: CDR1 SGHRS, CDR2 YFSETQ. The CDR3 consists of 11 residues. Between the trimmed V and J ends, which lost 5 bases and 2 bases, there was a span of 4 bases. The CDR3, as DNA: TGCGCCAGCAGGGTTCAAGAGACCCAGTACTTC. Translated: CASRVQETQYF.

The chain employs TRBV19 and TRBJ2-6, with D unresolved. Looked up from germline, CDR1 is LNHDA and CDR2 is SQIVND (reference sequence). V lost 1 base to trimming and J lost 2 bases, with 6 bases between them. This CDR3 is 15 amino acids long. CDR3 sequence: CASSIGAAGANVLTF. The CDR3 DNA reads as TGTGCCAGTAGTATAGGGGCAGCTGGGGCCAACGTCCTGACTTTC.

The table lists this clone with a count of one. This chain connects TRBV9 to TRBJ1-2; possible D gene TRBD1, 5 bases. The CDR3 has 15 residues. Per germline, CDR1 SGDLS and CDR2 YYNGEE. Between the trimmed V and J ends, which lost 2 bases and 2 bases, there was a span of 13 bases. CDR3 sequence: CASSVAAGANYGYTF. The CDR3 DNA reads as TGTGCCAGCAGCGTTGCGGCCGGGGCAAACTATGGCTACACCTTC.

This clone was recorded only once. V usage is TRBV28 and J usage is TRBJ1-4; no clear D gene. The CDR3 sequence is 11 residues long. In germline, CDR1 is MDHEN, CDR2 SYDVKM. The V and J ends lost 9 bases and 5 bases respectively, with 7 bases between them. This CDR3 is CASGGNEKLFF. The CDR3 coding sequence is TGTGCCAGTGGCGGGAATGAAAAACTGTTTTTT.

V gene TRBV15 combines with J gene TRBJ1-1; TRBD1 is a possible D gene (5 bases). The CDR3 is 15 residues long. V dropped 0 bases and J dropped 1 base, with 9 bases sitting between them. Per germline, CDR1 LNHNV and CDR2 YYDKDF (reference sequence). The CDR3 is CATSREPGGNTEAFF. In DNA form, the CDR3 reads TGTGCCACCAGCAGAGAACCGGGGGGGAACACTGAAGCTTTCTTT. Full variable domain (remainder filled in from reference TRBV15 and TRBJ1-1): DAMVIQNPRYQVTQFGKPVTLSCSQTLNHNVMYWYQQKSSQAPKLLFHYYDKDFNNEADTPDNFQSRRPNTSFCFLDIRSPGLGDTAMYLCATSREPGGNTEAFFGQGTRLTVV.

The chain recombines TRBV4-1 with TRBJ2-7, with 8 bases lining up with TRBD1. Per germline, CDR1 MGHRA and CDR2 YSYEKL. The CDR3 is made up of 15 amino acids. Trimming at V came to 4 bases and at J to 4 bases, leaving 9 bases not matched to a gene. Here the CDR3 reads CASSPGGTGSYEQYF. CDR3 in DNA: TGCGCCAGCAGCCCTGGTGGGACAGGCTCTTACGAGCAGTACTTC.

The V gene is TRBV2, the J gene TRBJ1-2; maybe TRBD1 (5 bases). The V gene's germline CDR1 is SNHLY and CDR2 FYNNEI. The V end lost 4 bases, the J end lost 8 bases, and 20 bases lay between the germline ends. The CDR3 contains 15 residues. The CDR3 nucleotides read TGTGCCAGCAGTGCTTTGCAGGGTAATTTGGGCGGCTACACCTTC. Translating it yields CASSALQGNLGGYTF.

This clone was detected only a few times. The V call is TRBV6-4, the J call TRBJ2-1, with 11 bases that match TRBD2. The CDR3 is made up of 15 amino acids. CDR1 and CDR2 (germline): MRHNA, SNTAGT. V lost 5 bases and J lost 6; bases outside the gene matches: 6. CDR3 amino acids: CASSTTSGDANEQFF. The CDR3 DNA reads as TGTGCCAGCAGTACGACTAGCGGGGACGCCAATGAGCAGTTCTTC.

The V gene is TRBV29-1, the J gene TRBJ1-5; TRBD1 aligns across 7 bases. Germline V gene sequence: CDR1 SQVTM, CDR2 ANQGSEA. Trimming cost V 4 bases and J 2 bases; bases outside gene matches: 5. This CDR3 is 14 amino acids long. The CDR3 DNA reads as TGCAGCGTTGCCCAGGGGGGACGCAATCAGCCCCAGCATTTT. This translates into CSVAQGGRNQPQHF. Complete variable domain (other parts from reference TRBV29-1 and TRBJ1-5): SAVISQKPSRDICQRGTSLTIQCQVDSQVTMMFWYRQQPGQSLTLIATANQGSEATYESGFVIDKFPISRPNLTFSTLTVSNMSPEDSSIYLCSVAQGGRNQPQHFGDGTRLSIL.

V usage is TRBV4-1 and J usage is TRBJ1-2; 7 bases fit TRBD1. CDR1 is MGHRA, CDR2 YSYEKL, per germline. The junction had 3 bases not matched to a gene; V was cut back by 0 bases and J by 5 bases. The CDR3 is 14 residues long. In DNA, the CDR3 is TGCGCCAGCAGCCAAGATTCAGGGGGATATGGCTACACCTTC. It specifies CASSQDSGGYGYTF.

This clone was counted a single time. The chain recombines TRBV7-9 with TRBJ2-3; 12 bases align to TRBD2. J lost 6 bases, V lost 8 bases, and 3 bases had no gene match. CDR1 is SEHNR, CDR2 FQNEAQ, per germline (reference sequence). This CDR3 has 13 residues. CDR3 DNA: TGTGCCAGCGACGGGACTAGCGGGGATACGCAGTATTTT. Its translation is CASDGTSGDTQYF. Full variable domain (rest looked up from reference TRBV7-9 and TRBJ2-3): DTGVSQNPRHKITKRGQNVTFRCDPISEHNRLYWYRQTLGQGPEFLTYFQNEAQLEKSRLLSDRFSAERPKGSFSTLEIQRTEQGDSAMYLCASDGTSGDTQYFGPGTRLTVL.

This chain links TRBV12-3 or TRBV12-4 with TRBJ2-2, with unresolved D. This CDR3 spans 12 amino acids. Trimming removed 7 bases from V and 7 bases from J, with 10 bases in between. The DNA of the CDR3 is TGTGCCAGCACTTTGCACCTCGGGGAGCTGTTTTTT. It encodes CASTLHLGELFF.

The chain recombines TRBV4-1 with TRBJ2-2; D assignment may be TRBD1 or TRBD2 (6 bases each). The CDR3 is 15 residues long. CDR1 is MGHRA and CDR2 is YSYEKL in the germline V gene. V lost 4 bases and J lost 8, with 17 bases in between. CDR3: CASSPPWGAGGELFF. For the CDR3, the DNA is TGCGCCAGCAGCCCTCCCTGGGGGGCAGGGGGGGAGCTGTTTTTT.

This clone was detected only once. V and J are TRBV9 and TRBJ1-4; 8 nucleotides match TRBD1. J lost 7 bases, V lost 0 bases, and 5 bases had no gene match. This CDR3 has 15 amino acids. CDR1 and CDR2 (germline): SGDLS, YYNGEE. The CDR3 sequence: CASSVEDRVTEKLFF. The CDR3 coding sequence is TGTGCCAGCAGCGTAGAGGACAGGGTTACTGAAAAACTGTTTTTT.

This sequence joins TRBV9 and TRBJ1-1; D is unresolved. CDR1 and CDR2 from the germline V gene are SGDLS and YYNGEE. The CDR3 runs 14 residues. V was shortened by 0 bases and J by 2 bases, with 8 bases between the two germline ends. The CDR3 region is CASSVGALNTEAFF. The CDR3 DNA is TGTGCCAGCAGCGTAGGGGCCTTAAACACTGAAGCTTTCTTT.

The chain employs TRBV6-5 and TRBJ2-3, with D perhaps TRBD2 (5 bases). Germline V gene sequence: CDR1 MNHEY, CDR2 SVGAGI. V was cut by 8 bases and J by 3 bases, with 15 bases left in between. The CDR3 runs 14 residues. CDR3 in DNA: TGTGCCAGCTCGGTCCTCCGGGATACAGATACGCAGTATTTT. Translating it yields CASSVLRDTDTQYF.

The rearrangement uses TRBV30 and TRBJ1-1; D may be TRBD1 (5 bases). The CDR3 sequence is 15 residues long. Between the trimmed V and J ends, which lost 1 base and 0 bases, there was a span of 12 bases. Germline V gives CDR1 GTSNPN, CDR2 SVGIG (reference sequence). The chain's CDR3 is CAWSAPGRLNTEAFF. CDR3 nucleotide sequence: TGTGCCTGGAGTGCCCCGGGACGGCTGAACACTGAAGCTTTCTTT.

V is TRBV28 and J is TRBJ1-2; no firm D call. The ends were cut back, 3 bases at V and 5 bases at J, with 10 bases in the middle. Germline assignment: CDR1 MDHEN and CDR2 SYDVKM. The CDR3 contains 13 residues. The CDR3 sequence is CASSFIPLYGYTF. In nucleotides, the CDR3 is TGTGCCAGCAGTTTTATCCCTCTTTATGGCTACACCTTC.

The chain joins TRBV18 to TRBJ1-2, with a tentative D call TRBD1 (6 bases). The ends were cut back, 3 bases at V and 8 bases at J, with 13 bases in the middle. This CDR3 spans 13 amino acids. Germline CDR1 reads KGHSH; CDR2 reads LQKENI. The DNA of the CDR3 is TGTGCCAGCTCACCCCCAGCCCAGGGGGGCTACACCTTC. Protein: CASSPPAQGGYTF. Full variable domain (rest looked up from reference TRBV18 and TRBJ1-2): NAGVMQNPRHLVRRRGQEARLRCSPMKGHSHVYWYRQLPEEGLKFMVYLQKENIIDESGMPKERFSAEFPKEGPSILRIQQVVRGDSAAYFCASSPPAQGGYTFGSGTRLTVV.

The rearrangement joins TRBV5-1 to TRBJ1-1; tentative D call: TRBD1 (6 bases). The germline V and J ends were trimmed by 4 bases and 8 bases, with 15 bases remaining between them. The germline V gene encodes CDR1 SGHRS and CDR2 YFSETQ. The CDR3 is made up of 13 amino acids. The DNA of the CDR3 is TGCGCCAGCAGCGCCGGGGGCCCCGTCGAAGCTTTCTTT. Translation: CASSAGGPVEAFF.

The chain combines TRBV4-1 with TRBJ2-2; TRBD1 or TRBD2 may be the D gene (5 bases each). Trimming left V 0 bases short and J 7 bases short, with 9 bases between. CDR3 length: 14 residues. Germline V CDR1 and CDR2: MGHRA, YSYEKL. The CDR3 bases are TGCGCCAGCAGCCAAGATGGGGGTATCGGGGAGCTGTTTTTT. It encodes CASSQDGGIGELFF.

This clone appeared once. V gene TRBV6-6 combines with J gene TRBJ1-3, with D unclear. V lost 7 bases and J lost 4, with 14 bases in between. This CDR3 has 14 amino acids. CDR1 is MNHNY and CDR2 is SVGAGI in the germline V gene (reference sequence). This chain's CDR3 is CASIHSGSGNTIYF. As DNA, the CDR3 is TGTGCCAGCATTCATTCGGGCTCCGGAAACACCATATATTTT.

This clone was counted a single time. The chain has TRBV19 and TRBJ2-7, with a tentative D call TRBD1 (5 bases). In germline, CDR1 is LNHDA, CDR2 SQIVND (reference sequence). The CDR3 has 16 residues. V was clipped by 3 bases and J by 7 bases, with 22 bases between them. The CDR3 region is CASSMRVQGNFEEQYF. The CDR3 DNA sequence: TGTGCCAGTAGTATGAGAGTGCAGGGTAATTTTGAGGAGCAGTACTTC.

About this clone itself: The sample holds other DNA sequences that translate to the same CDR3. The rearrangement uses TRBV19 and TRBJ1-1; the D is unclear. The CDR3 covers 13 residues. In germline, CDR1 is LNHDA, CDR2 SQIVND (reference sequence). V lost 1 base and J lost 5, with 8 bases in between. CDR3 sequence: CASSIALGTEAFF. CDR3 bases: TGTGCCAGTAGTATAGCCCTGGGAACTGAAGCTTTCTTT.

The CDR3 protein is CASSFSYEQYF. CDR3 bases: TGTGCCAGCAGCTTTTCCTACGAGCAGTACTTC. The chain employs TRBV5-5 and TRBJ2-7; D call uncertain. CDR1 is SGHKS and CDR2 is YYEKEE in the germline V gene (reference sequence). V was shortened by 2 bases and J by 1 base, with 1 base between the two germline ends. The CDR3 has 11 amino acids.